This TCR beta chain appears in the sequencing data of a study of cytomegalovirus exposure and HLA in healthy donors. This PCR relied on a set of 60 Vbeta primers and 13 Jbeta primers. Repertoires were generated with immunoSEQ multiplex PCR, while TCRdb's copy carries only in-frame clones and drops some. This sample yields over 150,000 clones, of which more than 85% are seen a single time; 0.2% to 0.3% belongs to the top ten. As for this clone: Its target is unknown.

Study findings and constraints: Later work associated roughly 17,000 TCR beta sequences with HLA alleles at 0.05 false discovery rate. In a later analysis, CMV-associated beta chains were mostly HLA-associated, it appeared. Later examination showed HLA-associated TCR beta chains had greater clonal expansion than equally common others.

What was sequenced was PBMCs. The clonotype originates from a girl under two years old in good health and CMV-seronegative.

The CDR3 DNA is TGTGCCAGCAGCTTGGATCTGGGAGGGGAGCAGTACTTC. This encodes CASSLDLGGEQYF. The rearrangement joins TRBV5-4 to TRBJ2-7; 7 nucleotides align to TRBD2. CDR3 length: 13 residues. V shed 0 bases and J 7 bases; nucleotides not matched to a gene: 4. CDR1 is SGHNT, CDR2 YYREEE, per germline (reference sequence).